This TCR beta chain stems from a study of shared clonotypes between healthy human individuals. At a deep level, the assay was run. Sequencing was performed with immunoSEQ multiplex PCR; in TCRdb, only in-frame clones are kept and a portion is missing. The sample has nearly 2 million clones, about 95% seen once; the top ten hold roughly 1.2%. Positively selected for CCR7, the CD45RO-negative cells used as naive CD8 cells excluded terminally differentiated effector memory CD45RA+ cells. Donors, without exception, were Caucasian adults residing in Nashville, Tennessee. On this clone: Its target is not known.

This CDR3 contains 15 residues. Study-level results: The study generally estimated greater richness for naive than memory subsets. Tissues were not sampled, only blood, and their repertoires likely differ.

The sequence derives from a man aged 18 to 30 in good health. The chain uses TRBV21-1 and TRBJ2-7; the table names TRBD1, a call not compared with the DNA. TRBV21-1 is termed a pseudogene. The sequencing input was naive CD8+ T cells sorted from blood. CDR3 in DNA: TGTGCCAGCAGCAAAGAGACAGGGGAATTGTACGAGCAGTACTTC. This translates into CASSKETGELYEQYF.